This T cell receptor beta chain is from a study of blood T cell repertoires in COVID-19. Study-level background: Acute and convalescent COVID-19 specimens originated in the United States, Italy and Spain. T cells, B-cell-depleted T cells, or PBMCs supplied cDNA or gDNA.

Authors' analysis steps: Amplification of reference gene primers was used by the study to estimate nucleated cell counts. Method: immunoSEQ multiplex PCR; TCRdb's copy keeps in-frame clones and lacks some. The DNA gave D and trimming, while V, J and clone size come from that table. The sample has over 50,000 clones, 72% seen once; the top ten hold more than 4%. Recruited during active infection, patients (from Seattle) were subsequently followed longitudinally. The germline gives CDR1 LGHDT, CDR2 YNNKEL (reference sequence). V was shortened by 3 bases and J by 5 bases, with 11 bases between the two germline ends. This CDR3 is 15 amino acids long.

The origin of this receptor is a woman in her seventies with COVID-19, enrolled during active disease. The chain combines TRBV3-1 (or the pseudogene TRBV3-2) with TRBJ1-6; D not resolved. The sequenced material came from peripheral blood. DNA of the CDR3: TGTGCCAGCAGCCATCGCGACACTGATAATTCACCCCTCCACTTT. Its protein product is CASSHRDTDNSPLHF.